A selection of T cell receptor beta chains follows, all from one sample in a study of spatial heterogeneity in lung cancer. TCRdb redid the calling of the 5' RACE reads with MiXCR, one entry per CDR3 protein. Of 95,000 to 130,000 distinct CDR3 sequences listed, over 9% were seen once; the top ten hold roughly 17%. The sequencing here drew on PBMCs, taken at follow-up. These receptors were collected from a male donor with early-stage non-small cell lung cancer. Each CDR3 is given with its conserved first and last residue. A D gene is named only where the DNA matches it firmly. Some rows have no size entry. The others give once, few or many, or a class for an expanded clone.

v_call: TRBV4-2; d_call: TRBD1; clone_size: few; j_call: TRBJ1-6; cdr3_aa: CASSQDTQGASYNSPLHF; cdr3_nt: TGTGCCAGCAGCCAAGATACCCAGGGGGCATCCTATAATTCACCCCTCCACTTT
v_call: TRBV20-1; d_call: .; clone_size: .; j_call: TRBJ2-1; cdr3_aa: CSASAGRRSSYNEQFF; cdr3_nt: TGCAGTGCTAGTGCGGGACGTCGTAGCTCCTACAATGAGCAGTTCTTC
v_call: TRBV5-4; d_call: TRBD1; clone_size: few; j_call: TRBJ1-1; cdr3_aa: CASSLGGTGVMNTEAFF; cdr3_nt: TGTGCCAGCAGCTTGGGCGGGACAGGGGTAATGAACACTGAAGCTTTCTTT
v_call: TRBV2; d_call: .; clone_size: many; j_call: TRBJ1-1; cdr3_aa: CASSDRFQGNTEAFF; cdr3_nt: TGTGCCAGCAGTGACAGGTTCCAGGGAAACACTGAAGCTTTCTTT
v_call: TRBV7-2; d_call: TRBD1; clone_size: few; j_call: TRBJ2-2; cdr3_aa: CASSLRGRSTGELFF; cdr3_nt: TGTGCCAGCAGCTTAAGGGGGCGGAGCACCGGGGAGCTGTTTTTT
v_call: TRBV3-1; d_call: TRBD1; clone_size: few; j_call: TRBJ2-1; cdr3_aa: CASSQGQGVNEQFF; cdr3_nt: TGTGCCAGCAGCCAAGGCCAGGGGGTAAATGAGCAGTTCTTC
v_call: TRBV18; d_call: TRBD2; clone_size: .; j_call: TRBJ2-5; cdr3_aa: CASSPELAGQETQYF; cdr3_nt: TGTGCCAGCTCACCAGAGTTAGCGGGCCAAGAGACCCAGTACTTC
v_call: TRBV29-1; d_call: .; clone_size: many; j_call: TRBJ1-2; cdr3_aa: CSVEGEGTYGYTF; cdr3_nt: TGCAGCGTTGAAGGGGAGGGGACCTATGGCTACACCTTC
v_call: TRBV10-3; d_call: .; clone_size: .; j_call: TRBJ2-2; cdr3_aa: CAIVRDGDTGELFF; cdr3_nt: TGTGCCATCGTCAGGGATGGGGACACCGGGGAGCTGTTTTTT
v_call: TRBV28; d_call: .; clone_size: many; j_call: TRBJ2-1; cdr3_aa: CASTRRGEQFF; cdr3_nt: TGTGCCAGCACAAGGAGGGGCGAGCAGTTCTTC
v_call: TRBV24-1; d_call: .; clone_size: few; j_call: TRBJ2-7; cdr3_aa: CATSDSREQYF; cdr3_nt: TGTGCCACCAGTGATTCGCGCGAGCAGTACTTC
v_call: TRBV4-2; d_call: .; clone_size: few; j_call: TRBJ1-1; cdr3_aa: CASSPFDRWNTEAFF; cdr3_nt: TGTGCCAGCAGCCCTTTCGACAGGTGGAACACTGAAGCTTTCTTT
v_call: TRBV4-3; d_call: TRBD1; clone_size: few; j_call: TRBJ2-3; cdr3_aa: CASSHDRGTDTQYF; cdr3_nt: TGCGCCAGCAGCCATGACAGGGGGACAGATACGCAGTATTTT
v_call: TRBV28; d_call: .; clone_size: .; j_call: TRBJ2-7; cdr3_aa: CASSQTGTETYEQYF; cdr3_nt: TGTGCCAGCAGCCAGACCGGGACGGAAACCTACGAGCAGTACTTC
v_call: TRBV20-1; d_call: .; clone_size: .; j_call: TRBJ2-7; cdr3_aa: CSARDAWVYEQYF; cdr3_nt: TGCAGTGCTAGAGATGCGTGGGTCTACGAGCAGTACTTC
v_call: TRBV5-1; d_call: .; clone_size: .; j_call: TRBJ1-5; cdr3_aa: CASSPGPYSNQPQHF; cdr3_nt: TGCGCCAGCAGCCCGGGGCCTTATAGCAATCAGCCCCAGCATTTT
v_call: TRBV28; d_call: .; clone_size: many; j_call: TRBJ2-4; cdr3_aa: CASSPMGHLAKNIQYF; cdr3_nt: TGTGCCAGCAGTCCAATGGGACACCTAGCCAAAAACATTCAGTACTTC
v_call: TRBV5-1; d_call: .; clone_size: many; j_call: TRBJ2-7; cdr3_aa: CASSNRIGTRSTYEQYF; cdr3_nt: TGCGCCAGCAGCAATCGTATCGGTACGAGGAGTACCTACGAGCAGTACTTC
v_call: TRBV2; d_call: TRBD2; clone_size: few; j_call: TRBJ2-3; cdr3_aa: CASLLGTSGTDTQYF; cdr3_nt: TGTGCCAGTCTTTTAGGGACTAGCGGCACAGATACGCAGTATTTT
v_call: TRBV4-2; d_call: TRBD1; clone_size: many; j_call: TRBJ2-2; cdr3_aa: CASSPIGQGSGELFF; cdr3_nt: TGTGCCAGCAGCCCAATCGGACAGGGATCCGGGGAGCTGTTTTTT
v_call: TRBV28; d_call: TRBD1; clone_size: .; j_call: TRBJ2-2; cdr3_aa: CASFTGAHTGELFF; cdr3_nt: TGTGCCAGCTTTACAGGGGCTCATACCGGGGAGCTGTTTTTT
v_call: TRBV20-1; d_call: .; clone_size: many; j_call: TRBJ2-5; cdr3_aa: CSATQETQYF; cdr3_nt: TGCAGTGCCACTCAAGAGACCCAGTACTTC
v_call: TRBV23-1; d_call: .; clone_size: .; j_call: TRBJ1-6; cdr3_aa: CASSQSSDGKYNSPLHF; cdr3_nt: TGCGCCAGCAGTCAATCATCAGACGGGAAATATAATTCACCCCTCCACTTT
v_call: TRBV20-1; d_call: .; clone_size: few; j_call: TRBJ1-1; cdr3_aa: CSASPDRTEAFF; cdr3_nt: TGCAGTGCTAGCCCCGACAGGACTGAAGCTTTCTTT
v_call: TRBV10-3; d_call: TRBD1; clone_size: .; j_call: TRBJ1-2; cdr3_aa: CAIRGTGADGYTF; cdr3_nt: TGTGCCATCAGAGGGACAGGGGCGGATGGCTACACCTTC
v_call: TRBV7-2; d_call: .; clone_size: many; j_call: TRBJ2-5; cdr3_aa: CASSRRPGDRETQYF; cdr3_nt: TGTGCCAGCAGCCGGAGGCCAGGGGATCGAGAGACCCAGTACTTC
v_call: TRBV2; d_call: .; clone_size: few; j_call: TRBJ1-5; cdr3_aa: CASSEGQERQPQHF; cdr3_nt: TGTGCCAGCAGTGAAGGGCAGGAGCGTCAGCCCCAGCATTTT
v_call: TRBV28; d_call: TRBD2; clone_size: .; j_call: TRBJ2-3; cdr3_aa: CASSSLAGIPTYTQYF; cdr3_nt: TGTGCCAGCAGTTCTTTAGCGGGGATACCTACATATACGCAGTATTTT
v_call: TRBV6-5; d_call: TRBD2; clone_size: .; j_call: TRBJ2-5; cdr3_aa: CASSFSGTSGTQYF; cdr3_nt: TGTGCCAGCAGTTTTTCGGGGACTAGTGGGACCCAGTACTTC
v_call: TRBV29-1; d_call: TRBD2; clone_size: many; j_call: TRBJ2-1; cdr3_aa: CSVSGGQTYNEQFF; cdr3_nt: TGCAGCGTTAGCGGGGGGCAAACCTACAATGAGCAGTTCTTC
v_call: TRBV5-6; d_call: .; clone_size: .; j_call: TRBJ2-3; cdr3_aa: CASSEGLRQPADTQYF; cdr3_nt: TGTGCCAGCAGCGAAGGCCTCCGGCAGCCAGCGGATACGCAGTATTTT
v_call: TRBV5-1; d_call: TRBD2; clone_size: many; j_call: TRBJ2-3; cdr3_aa: CASSPRLAGSSTDTQYF; cdr3_nt: TGCGCCAGCAGCCCAAGACTAGCGGGGTCTAGCACAGATACGCAGTATTTT
v_call: TRBV9; d_call: .; clone_size: many; j_call: TRBJ2-3; cdr3_aa: CASSVTQGRDTQYF; cdr3_nt: TGTGCCAGCAGCGTAACCCAGGGGAGAGATACGCAGTATTTT
v_call: TRBV27; d_call: TRBD1; clone_size: .; j_call: TRBJ1-3; cdr3_aa: CASRGQGMENTIYF; cdr3_nt: TGTGCCAGCAGGGGACAGGGGATGGAAAACACCATATATTTT
v_call: TRBV18; d_call: .; clone_size: .; j_call: TRBJ1-1; cdr3_aa: CASSPRPKKGSGTHTEAFF; cdr3_nt: TGTGCCAGCTCACCACGCCCGAAGAAGGGATCCGGGACCCACACTGAAGCTTTCTTT
v_call: TRBV7-2; d_call: .; clone_size: .; j_call: TRBJ1-1; cdr3_aa: CASSPSLMNTEAFF; cdr3_nt: TGTGCCAGCAGCCCCAGTCTTATGAACACTGAAGCTTTCTTT
v_call: TRBV10-3; d_call: .; clone_size: many; j_call: TRBJ2-1; cdr3_aa: CAISKGSVTYNEQFF; cdr3_nt: TGTGCCATCAGTAAGGGGAGCGTCACCTACAATGAGCAGTTCTTC
v_call: TRBV7-2; d_call: TRBD2; clone_size: .; j_call: TRBJ2-5; cdr3_aa: CASRSGGRETQYF; cdr3_nt: TGTGCCAGCAGAAGCGGGGGGCGAGAGACCCAGTACTTC
v_call: TRBV6-6; d_call: .; clone_size: many; j_call: TRBJ1-2; cdr3_aa: CASSYSQGSNYGYTF; cdr3_nt: TGTGCCAGCAGTTACTCTCAGGGTTCTAACTATGGCTACACCTTC
v_call: TRBV6-2/TRBV6-3; d_call: .; clone_size: few; j_call: TRBJ2-7; cdr3_aa: CASRVWAGPSSYEQYF; cdr3_nt: TGTGCCAGCAGGGTTTGGGCAGGCCCTTCCTCCTACGAGCAGTACTTC
v_call: TRBV7-2; d_call: .; clone_size: few; j_call: TRBJ1-6; cdr3_aa: CASSLWGGDNSPLHF; cdr3_nt: TGTGCCAGCAGCTTATGGGGGGGCGATAATTCACCCCTCCACTTT
v_call: TRBV24-1; d_call: .; clone_size: many; j_call: TRBJ2-3; cdr3_aa: CATQRRLPADTQYF; cdr3_nt: TGTGCCACCCAAAGGCGACTTCCCGCAGATACGCAGTATTTT
v_call: TRBV7-9; d_call: TRBD1; clone_size: .; j_call: TRBJ2-2; cdr3_aa: CASSPKWRQGAGELFF; cdr3_nt: TGTGCCAGCAGCCCCAAATGGCGACAGGGCGCCGGGGAGCTGTTTTTT
v_call: TRBV30; d_call: .; clone_size: many; j_call: TRBJ2-1; cdr3_aa: CAWSVFGRDNEQFF; cdr3_nt: TGTGCCTGGAGTGTATTTGGCAGGGACAATGAGCAGTTCTTC
v_call: TRBV28; d_call: .; clone_size: .; j_call: TRBJ2-1; cdr3_aa: CASIRLGGPYNEQFF; cdr3_nt: TGTGCCAGCATCCGTCTCGGGGGGCCTTACAATGAGCAGTTCTTC
v_call: TRBV3-1; d_call: TRBD2; clone_size: .; j_call: TRBJ2-2; cdr3_aa: CASTRTSGDGGRSGELFF; cdr3_nt: TGTGCCAGCACCCGGACTAGCGGGGACGGCGGAAGGTCCGGGGAGCTGTTTTTT
v_call: TRBV24-1; d_call: .; clone_size: many; j_call: TRBJ1-5; cdr3_aa: CATSDGGQSINQPQHF; cdr3_nt: TGTGCCACCAGTGACGGTGGACAGTCCATCAATCAGCCCCAGCATTTT
v_call: TRBV27; d_call: .; clone_size: few; j_call: TRBJ1-6; cdr3_aa: CATKGFRNSPLHF; cdr3_nt: TGTGCCACCAAGGGGTTTCGAAATTCACCCCTCCACTTT
v_call: TRBV7-2; d_call: TRBD1; clone_size: many; j_call: TRBJ2-5; cdr3_aa: CASSLGTTGGEETQYF; cdr3_nt: TGTGCCAGCAGCTTAGGAACGACAGGGGGTGAGGAGACCCAGTACTTC
v_call: TRBV4-3; d_call: TRBD1; clone_size: many; j_call: TRBJ1-4; cdr3_aa: CASSQGLATGEEKLFF; cdr3_nt: TGCGCCAGCAGCCAAGGACTGGCGACAGGGGAAGAAAAACTGTTTTTT
v_call: TRBV28; d_call: .; clone_size: .; j_call: TRBJ2-7; cdr3_aa: CASSLISRGLVLSSYEQYF; cdr3_nt: TGTGCCAGCAGTTTAATCTCCCGAGGATTAGTACTGTCCTCCTACGAGCAGTACTTC
v_call: TRBV24-1; d_call: .; clone_size: .; j_call: TRBJ2-1; cdr3_aa: CATGETVYNEQFF; cdr3_nt: TGTGCCACCGGGGAAACCGTCTACAATGAGCAGTTCTTC
v_call: TRBV11-2; d_call: TRBD1; clone_size: .; j_call: TRBJ1-6; cdr3_aa: CASSFEGGNSPLHF; cdr3_nt: TGTGCCAGCAGCTTTGAAGGGGGCAATTCACCCCTCCACTTT
v_call: TRBV7-9; d_call: TRBD1; clone_size: .; j_call: TRBJ2-7; cdr3_aa: CASRPTTGLEQYF; cdr3_nt: TGTGCCAGCAGGCCAACGACAGGGCTCGAGCAGTACTTC
v_call: TRBV7-8; d_call: TRBD2; clone_size: many; j_call: TRBJ2-7; cdr3_aa: CASSLRGSGVPYEQYF; cdr3_nt: TGTGCCAGCAGCTTGCGGGGTAGCGGGGTTCCCTACGAGCAGTACTTC
v_call: TRBV24-1; d_call: .; clone_size: many; j_call: TRBJ1-3; cdr3_aa: CATSGGQRDTIYF; cdr3_nt: TGTGCCACCAGTGGGGGGCAACGGGACACCATATATTTT